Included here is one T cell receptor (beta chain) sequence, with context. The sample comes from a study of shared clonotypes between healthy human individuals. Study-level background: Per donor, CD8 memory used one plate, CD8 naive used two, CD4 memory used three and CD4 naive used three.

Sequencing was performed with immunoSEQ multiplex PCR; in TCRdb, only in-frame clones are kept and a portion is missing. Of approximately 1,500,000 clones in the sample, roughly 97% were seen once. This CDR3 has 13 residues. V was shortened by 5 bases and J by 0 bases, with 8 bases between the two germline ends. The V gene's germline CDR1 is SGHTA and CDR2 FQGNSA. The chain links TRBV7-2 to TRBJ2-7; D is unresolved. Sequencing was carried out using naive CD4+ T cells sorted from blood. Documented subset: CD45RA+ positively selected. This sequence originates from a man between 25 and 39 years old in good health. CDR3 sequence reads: CASSKPSSYEQYF. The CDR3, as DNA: TGTGCCAGCAGCAAGCCCAGCTCCTACGAGCAGTACTTC.